This T cell receptor beta chain was identified in a study of shared clonotypes between healthy human individuals. Genomic DNA of every subset was divided equally among multiple immunoSEQ plates. Profiled with immunoSEQ multiplex PCR; TCRdb holds only in-frame clones, not every one. The profile shows fewer than 1.8 million clones, approximately 98.5% of them singletons. Study results and limitations: Inspection by rarefaction showed sorted-subset sequencing to be incomplete despite large depth.

With regard to this clone: Its antigen is unknown.

The sequence derives from a man younger than 40 in good health. The sample comprised naive CD4+ T cells sorted from blood. Indicated subset: CD45RA+ positively selected.

CDR3 region: CASSLLGFMNTEAFF. The CDR3 nucleotides read TGCGCCAGCAGCTTGCTTGGCTTCATGAACACTGAAGCTTTCTTT. The rearrangement links TRBV5-1 to TRBJ1-1; D is uncertain. CDR3 length: 15 residues. Trimming left V 1 base short and J 0 bases short, with 10 bases between. Germline loops: CDR1 SGHRS, CDR2 YFSETQ.